The 27 T cell receptor beta chains below were found in one sample sequenced in a study of shared clonotypes between healthy human individuals. Data came from immunoSEQ multiplex PCR; TCRdb stores just in-frame clones and leaves some out. There are more than 400,000 clones in the sample; 95% to 96% occur only once, and nearly 0.065% lies in the top ten. Sequencing used naive CD4+ T cells sorted from blood. Subset of the sample: CD45RA+ positively selected. These receptors came from a woman in her twenties or thirties in good health.

The V call is TRBV28, the J call TRBJ2-1; D call uncertain. The V gene lost 9 bases and the J gene lost 4 bases, with 10 bases spanning the gap. Per the germline V gene, CDR1 is MDHEN and CDR2 is SYDVKM. The CDR3 extends over 12 amino acids. Here the CDR3 reads CASRQGYNEQFF. The CDR3 DNA reads TGTGCCAGTAGACAAGGGTACAATGAGCAGTTCTTC.

The chain is built from TRBV30 and TRBJ1-6, with 7 bases aligning to TRBD1. Per the germline V gene, CDR1 is GTSNPN and CDR2 is SVGIG (reference sequence). V dropped 2 bases and J dropped 7; count of bases not matched to a gene: 29. The CDR3 consists of 22 residues. CDR3 protein: CAWSPLARQGRCKDGLNSPLHF. The CDR3 DNA reads TGTGCCTGGAGTCCTCTAGCCCGACAGGGCCGGTGCAAAGACGGACTAAATTCACCCCTCCACTTT.

This chain uses TRBV28 with TRBJ1-2; TRBD1 might be the D (5 bases). CDR1 MDHEN and CDR2 SYDVKM come from the germline V gene. V lost 7 bases and J 5 bases, leaving 14 bases between the germline ends. This CDR3 has 13 amino acids. The chain's CDR3 is CASTLIGVYGYTF. CDR3 in DNA: TGTGCCAGCACCCTGATAGGGGTGTATGGCTACACCTTC.

The V and J genes are TRBV28 and TRBJ2-1, with 8 bases aligning to TRBD2. The CDR3 runs 17 residues. After removal of 2 bases from V and 0 bases from J, the junction contained 6 bases not matched to a gene. Germline values: CDR1 MDHEN, CDR2 SYDVKM. CDR3 in DNA: TGTGCCAGCAGTTTAGCGGGAGGCAAAAGCTCCTACAATGAGCAGTTCTTC. Amino acids: CASSLAGGKSSYNEQFF.

The CDR3 protein is CASSTGTGTYEQYF. CDR3 nucleotide sequence: TGCGCCAGCTCGACGGGGACAGGGACCTACGAGCAGTACTTC. The rearrangement uses TRBV5-1 and TRBJ2-7, with 9 positions matching TRBD1. Looked up from germline, CDR1 is SGHRS and CDR2 is YFSETQ. With 7 bases clipped from V and 2 bases from J, the junction kept 7 bases outside the gene matches. The CDR3 has 14 residues.

The CDR3 bases are TGTGCCAGCTCACCAGACTCTGGGGCCAACGTCCTGACTTTC. Its protein product is CASSPDSGANVLTF. This sequence joins TRBV18 and TRBJ2-6; D not certain. The ends were cut back, 2 bases at V and 0 bases at J, with 2 bases in the middle. This CDR3 is built from 14 residues. Looked up from germline, CDR1 is KGHSH and CDR2 is LQKENI.

This chain connects TRBV28 to TRBJ2-5; TRBD1 matches 7 bases. Gene TRBJ2-7 matches the end of the DNA better, so the J call may be wrong. This CDR3 spans 12 amino acids. Germline assignment: CDR1 MDHEN and CDR2 SYDVKM. The CDR3 loop reads CASSSDRVEQYF. Here the CDR3 DNA reads TGTGCCAGCAGTTCAGACAGGGTCGAGCAGTACTTC.

The rearrangement joins TRBV19 to TRBJ2-7, with D uncertain. This CDR3 spans 15 amino acids. Germline lookup yields CDR1 LNHDA and CDR2 SQIVND (reference sequence). V was pared by 1 base and J by 3 bases, with 13 bases between. The CDR3 sequence is CASSIAPDTNYEQYF. Written as DNA, the CDR3 is TGTGCCAGTAGTATAGCCCCCGACACGAACTACGAGCAGTACTTC.

The rearrangement uses TRBV6-5 and TRBJ2-5; no definite D call. Between the trimmed V and J ends, which lost 5 bases and 5 bases, there was a span of 9 bases. Germline V gene sequence: CDR1 MNHEY, CDR2 SVGAGI. This CDR3 region has 12 residues. The CDR3 is CASSGVGETQYF. CDR3 in DNA: TGTGCCAGCAGTGGGGTTGGGGAGACCCAGTACTTC.

This clone was counted a single time. The chain joins TRBV28 to TRBJ2-1, with D perhaps matching TRBD2 (5 bases). The germline CDR1 and CDR2 sequences are MDHEN and SYDVKM. CDR3 size: 15 residues. V lost 1 base to trimming and J lost 6 bases, with 13 bases between them. The CDR3 coding sequence is TGTGCCAGCAGTTTATCGGATTCCCGGGGCAATGAGCAGTTCTTC. The encoded protein is CASSLSDSRGNEQFF.

The CDR3 here is CASSEGTGFYSEAFF. Here the CDR3 DNA reads TGTGCCAGCAGTGAAGGGACAGGGTTTTATTCTGAAGCTTTCTTT. The V call is TRBV2, the J call TRBJ1-1, with 8 bases lining up with TRBD1. The germline gives CDR1 SNHLY, CDR2 FYNNEI. V shed 1 base and J 6 bases; nucleotides not matched to a gene: 7. The CDR3 has 15 residues.

This chain joins TRBV4-1 and TRBJ1-1; TRBD1 matches 7 bases. Trimming removed 1 base from V and 2 bases from J; junction bases left unmatched: 4. This CDR3 has 15 amino acids. Germline V gives CDR1 MGHRA, CDR2 YSYEKL. CDR3 protein: CASSQGQGGNTEAFF. The CDR3 DNA sequence: TGCGCCAGCAGCCAAGGACAGGGAGGCAACACTGAAGCTTTCTTT.

The chain joins TRBV5-1 to TRBJ2-7; possibly TRBD2 for D (5 bases). V was pared by 4 bases and J by 3 bases, with 14 bases between. The V gene's germline CDR1 is SGHRS and CDR2 YFSETQ. The CDR3 consists of 14 residues. CDR3 in DNA: TGCGCCAGCAGCCCCGGGGAACTAGGCTACGAGCAGTACTTC. Translated: CASSPGELGYEQYF. Full variable domain (rest looked up from reference TRBV5-1 and TRBJ2-7): KAGVTQTPRYLIKTRGQQVTLSCSPISGHRSVSWYQQTPGQGLQFLFEYFSETQRNKGNFPGRFSGRQFSNSRSEMNVSTLELGDSALYLCASSPGELGYEQYFGPGTRLTVT.

CDR3 amino acids: CASSQVLASGDFNEQFF. Here the CDR3 DNA reads TGCGCCAGCAGTCAGGTACTTGCTAGCGGGGATTTCAATGAGCAGTTCTTC. The rearrangement links TRBV23-1 to TRBJ2-1, with 9 bases matching TRBD2. TRBV23-1 is flagged as an ORF with uncertain function. There are 17 residues in the CDR3. The junction had 12 bases not matched to a gene; V was cut back by 3 bases and J by 6 bases.

The V and J genes are TRBV7-9 and TRBJ1-5; no clear D gene. Looked up from germline, CDR1 is SEHNR and CDR2 is FQNEAQ (reference sequence). The CDR3 spans 16 residues. V was shortened by 0 bases and J by 6 bases, with 15 bases between the two germline ends. CDR3 protein: CASSLAGYESAQPQHF. The CDR3 DNA follows: TGTGCCAGCAGCTTAGCAGGGTATGAGTCCGCTCAGCCCCAGCATTTT.

The rearrangement joins TRBV19 to TRBJ1-5, with 7 bases fitting TRBD1. V gave up 7 bases and J gave up 2 bases; unmatched junction bases: 8. The CDR3 spans 15 residues. CDR1 and CDR2 from the germline V gene are LNHDA and SQIVND (reference sequence). Written as DNA, the CDR3 is TGTGCCAGTATGGGGACAGAACTGGGCAATCAGCCCCAGCATTTT. Translation: CASMGTELGNQPQHF.

The genes are TRBV6-6 and TRBJ2-1; D is perhaps TRBD1 or TRBD2 (6 bases each). CDR3 length equals 16 residues. CDR1 is MNHNY and CDR2 is SVGAGI in the germline V gene (reference sequence). V was cut by 10 bases and J by 1 base, with 20 bases left in between. The CDR3 DNA reads as TGTGCCACCTCCCCCGGGAGAGGGGGGTCCTACAATGAGCAGTTCTTC. Amino acid sequence: CATSPGRGGSYNEQFF.

The V and J genes are TRBV5-1 and TRBJ2-3, with TRBD2 matching 7 bases. This CDR3 spans 15 amino acids. Germline values: CDR1 SGHRS, CDR2 YFSETQ. V dropped 7 bases and J dropped 4; count of bases not matched to a gene: 12. The CDR3 here is CASFIGGSRADTQYF. DNA of the CDR3: TGCGCCAGCTTTATAGGCGGGAGCAGGGCAGATACGCAGTATTTT.

V usage is TRBV7-3 and J usage is TRBJ1-2; 7 bases agree with TRBD1. This CDR3 has 13 amino acids. Trimming at V came to 5 bases and at J to 7 bases, leaving 7 bases not matched to a gene. Germline V gene data show CDR1 as SGHTA and CDR2 as FQGTGA. The CDR3 loop is CASSLQTGSGYTF. The CDR3 coding sequence is TGTGCCAGCAGCCTTCAGACAGGGTCTGGCTACACCTTC. Drawing the rest from reference TRBV7-3 and TRBJ1-2, the complete variable domain is GAGVSQTPSNKVTEKGKYVELRCDPISGHTALYWYRQSLGQGPEFLIYFQGTGAADDSGLPNDRFFAVRPEGSVSTLKIQRTERGDSAVYLCASSLQTGSGYTFGSGTRLTVV.

The J gene is TRBJ2-7, the V gene TRBV19; D remains unclear. In germline, CDR1 is LNHDA, CDR2 SQIVND (reference sequence). V was pared by 3 bases and J by 2 bases, with 20 bases between. The CDR3 is made up of 17 amino acids. CDR3 amino acids: CASSIRGAGTSPYEQYF. The CDR3 nucleotides are TGTGCCAGTAGTATTAGAGGTGCTGGCACCAGTCCCTACGAGCAGTACTTC.

The rearrangement joins TRBV28 to TRBJ2-3; the match to TRBD2 covers 8 bases. CDR3 size: 18 residues. J lost 2 bases, V lost 6 bases, and 16 bases had no gene match. The V gene's germline CDR1 is MDHEN and CDR2 SYDVKM. CDR3 in amino acids: CASRSGLGTRRTTDTQYF. CDR3 DNA sequence: TGTGCCAGCAGGTCAGGCCTGGGGACTAGGAGGACCACAGATACGCAGTATTTT.

The gene calls are TRBV7-9 and TRBJ1-4, with a possible D match to TRBD1 (6 bases). From germline, CDR1 is SEHNR and CDR2 FQNEAQ (reference sequence). The CDR3 runs 14 residues. The germline V and J ends were trimmed by 5 bases and 7 bases, with 14 bases remaining between them. The CDR3 sequence is CASSPGTNVEKLFF. The CDR3 DNA follows: TGTGCCAGCAGCCCGGGGACAAATGTTGAAAAACTGTTTTTT.

The gene calls are TRBV10-3 and TRBJ1-3; D remains ambiguous. The germline V gene has CDR1 ENHRY and CDR2 SYGVKD. V was cut by 0 bases and J by 0 bases, with 6 bases left in between. CDR3 length equals 15 residues. CDR3 in DNA: TGTGCCATCAGTGAGTCTAACAGCTCTGGAAACACCATATATTTT. Translation: CAISESNSSGNTIYF.

Only a few counts were recorded for this clone. The chain joins TRBV7-9 to TRBJ1-2, with D perhaps TRBD1 (6 bases). V lost 0 bases and J 7 bases, leaving 15 bases between the germline ends. The CDR3 is 15 amino acids. Germline CDR1 and CDR2: SEHNR and FQNEAQ (reference sequence). In DNA, the CDR3 is TGTGCCAGCAGCTTAGCGATAGAAGGGGGAGGTGGCTACACCTTC. As protein: CASSLAIEGGGGYTF. The full variable domain, with the rest looked up from reference TRBV7-9 and TRBJ1-2, is DTGVSQNPRHKITKRGQNVTFRCDPISEHNRLYWYRQTLGQGPEFLTYFQNEAQLEKSRLLSDRFSAERPKGSFSTLEIQRTEQGDSAMYLCASSLAIEGGGGYTFGSGTRLTVV.

This sequence joins TRBV10-3 and TRBJ2-6, with 12 positions matching TRBD2. The germline CDR1 and CDR2 sequences are ENHRY and SYGVKD. The CDR3 has 19 residues. V lost 6 bases, J lost 0 bases, and 9 bases stayed unmatched. In DNA form, the CDR3 reads TGTGCCATCAGCAAGACTAGCGGGAGCTCAAACTCTGGGGCCAACGTCCTGACTTTC. Protein sequence: CAISKTSGSSNSGANVLTF.

This chain uses TRBV4-2 with TRBJ2-7, with D possibly matching TRBD1 (5 bases). Germline assignment: CDR1 LGHNA and CDR2 YNFKEQ. Between the trimmed V and J ends, which lost 0 bases and 6 bases, there was a span of 9 bases. The CDR3 has 13 residues. In DNA, the CDR3 is TGTGCCAGCAGCCAAGATATTACAGGCGAGCAGTACTTC. It yields the protein CASSQDITGEQYF.

The J gene is TRBJ2-7, the V gene TRBV10-2, with 9 bases that match TRBD2. CDR1 and CDR2 from the germline V gene are WSHSY and SAAADI. The CDR3 sequence is 15 residues long. The trim removed 3 bases at V and 2 bases at J, leaving 5 bases unmatched. The CDR3: CASSEAGGRTYEQYF. CDR3 nucleotide sequence: TGCGCCAGCAGTGAAGCGGGAGGTAGGACCTACGAGCAGTACTTC.